This TCR beta chain was retrieved from a study of cytomegalovirus exposure and HLA in healthy donors (TCRdb year 2017). Background for the entire study: According to an earlier analysis of several hundred of the donors, roughly 180 million T cells yielded 117 million unique TCR beta sequences and less than 300 Gb of sequence data. Roughly 300 gigabases of sequencing data and about 92 million unique TCR sequences made up an early release that covered approximately 700 HLA-typed donors. The later analysis used no new phenotypic data to find candidate immune exposures, relying instead on TCR beta sequences and their occurrence across donors. A later genetic analysis took genome-wide SNP genotypes for about three fifths of the 666 donors and used that subset as a discovery cohort. A separate validation cohort of roughly 110 different subjects was used in addition to the approximately 640-subject first cohort. Typing coverage varied by locus: about 620-630 donors for A, B, C, DRB1 and DQB1; more than 500 for DQA1; around 610 for DPA1; approximately 450 for DPB1. Alongside the repertoire data, information on donor age, sex, ethnicity and CMV serostatus was compiled. Every discovery cohort repertoire had been produced on one sequencing platform. To predict cytomegalovirus infection status, the study brought together high-throughput TCR immunosequencing, statistical association of individual TCRs with disease status, and machine learning. Of the roughly 390 genotyped donors, about 84% fell in the genetic ancestry cluster associated with self-reported Caucasian donors. Roughly five DR-DQ haplotypes were treated as single units for association and clustering because of strong linkage in the cohort. In a later analysis, previously published TCR beta repertoires from some 640 donors were re-analyzed and high-resolution HLA genotyping was added so that TCR occurrence patterns could be studied. The study profiled the T cell repertoires of 500 to 800 subjects by immunosequencing and related them to cytomegalovirus serostatus. The study was designed to test whether signatures of past pathogen exposure could be identified by cataloging public T cell receptors. In an earlier analysis of several hundred of the donors, high-throughput TCR beta sequencing was used to judge whether each TCR beta V gene segment behaved as functional or pseudogenic. Class I and class II HLA loci were covered by the typing at four-digit resolution. Across 300 to 500 genotyped donors of the cohort, an average of approximately 200,000 unique TCR beta nucleotide sequences per donor were sequenced, and roughly 17% of those sequences were non-productive. Overall study results and their limits: According to a later analysis, most CMV-associated TCR beta chains appeared to be HLA-restricted, and the HLA associations seemed to be driven largely by CMV exposure. A further reported finding was that TCR beta sequences accurately predicted the HLA-A and HLA-B alleles for most subjects in the first cohort. Cytomegalovirus status was reported to be diagnosed by the classifier with high specificity and sensitivity in both the original and validation cohorts. Strong co-occurrence of HLA alleles, especially DR and DQ, made assigning TCR associations to individual alleles difficult. The study gave a list of 150 to 200 TCR beta chains associated with cytomegalovirus. In a later analysis, HLA-associated TCR beta chains were found to be more clonally expanded and to have lower generation probabilities than equally common non-associated chains. Some IMGT-functional V segments, including TRBV6-2 and TRBV6-3, could not be distinguished by the 87-base-pair reads and were therefore excluded. Most TCR sequences were seen in very few donors, while some public TCRs were found in many individuals. V-gene and J-gene trimming of TCR beta chains was associated with a missense DCLRE1C variant in a later genetic analysis, and the association was replicated in an independent cohort. A later genetic analysis reported fewer N-insertions in productive TCRs among donors in an Asian-associated ancestry cluster than the roughly 700-donor mean. A few of the identified cytomegalovirus-associated TCR beta chains were confirmed in vitro to be specific for cytomegalovirus antigens. In this cohort, only TCR beta chains were sequenced, and detectable features were limited by the absence of alpha or paired-chain data. Immune exposure information for the cohort was limited to CMV serostatus. In a later analysis, TCR association rates were found to vary across HLA loci, with the most associated TCRs seen for DRB1 alleles and the fewest for HLA-C alleles. According to the authors, the approach could potentially be generalized to other disease states and immunological phenotypes. The presence/absence analyses assumed that sequencing depth was roughly uniform across donors, and that assumption may not be true. Several of the top co-occurrence clusters appeared to be linked to parvovirus B19, influenza, CMV and Epstein-Barr virus, according to a later analysis. Because HLA typing was unavailable for some donors at each locus, only the typed subset was used in association tests. At a false discovery rate of 0.05, a later analysis linked 16,951 TCR beta sequences to specific HLA alleles. The sequencing pipeline was judged likely to have produced a cluster of highly shared sequence variants as a technical artifact. Because counts were too low, roughly 16 rarely observed V segments, including chromosome 9 orphons, were left out of the earlier analysis of some 600 of the donors. Correlated functional status among segregating V segments might be attributable to linkage disequilibrium, but an unknown experimental factor could not be ruled out. Broadly in line with IMGT annotations, most TCR beta V segments showed up in productive rearrangements about 87% or about 30% of the time in an earlier analysis of several hundred of the donors.

To prepare the library, the immunoSEQ multiplex PCR assay was applied. For the multiplex PCR, a mixture combining 60 forward primers for TCR Vbeta segments and 13 reverse primers for TCR Jbeta segments was used. The CDR3 region of rearranged TCR beta genes was amplified from genomic DNA with a multiplex PCR assay. Amplified TCR beta libraries were sequenced as 87-base-pair reads on the Illumina HiSeq System. Per the source publication's procedure: In a later analysis, some 80 million unique TCR beta chains were counted across the 650 to 750 repertoires, and around 10 million of these chains were shared by at least two donors. Raw reads were error-corrected and collapsed into unique sequences with a nearest-neighbor algorithm that merged closely related sequences to remove PCR and sequencing errors. Alignment of CDR3 sequences to IMGT reference sequences was used to assign V, D and J gene segments. For a sequence to be retained, at least a six-nucleotide match to both a V gene segment and a J gene segment was required. Rearrangements were called productive when the CDR3 lacked stop codons and stayed in frame with V and J; all others were non-productive. CDR3 was defined according to IMGT convention as the region running from the second conserved V-encoded cysteine to the conserved J-encoded phenylalanine. The earlier analysis of 500 to 650 of the donors excluded any sequence lacking an unambiguous match to a single V gene segment. In an earlier analysis of some 590 of the donors, a V segment was called functional when productive rearrangements were above 56.7%, and segregating when the standard deviation between donors exceeded 5%. A statistical classification framework was built to diagnose cytomegalovirus status from the catalog of TCR beta chain sequences. V and J gene assignment, in a later analysis, came from comparing TCR nucleotide sequences with IMGT/GENE-DB human TR gene sequences. Using the TCRdist pipeline, a later analysis assigned CDR3 sequences along with most-parsimonious VDJ recombination scenarios. In a later analysis, every TCR beta chain was defined by the combination of its CDR3 amino acid sequence and its V-gene family, and reads without a unique V-gene family were dropped. To address suspected cross-contamination and a sequencing artifact, a later analysis removed roughly 640 highly shared, low-generation-probability nucleotide sequences. In a later analysis, a clonal expansion index was calculated for each public chain from normalized within-repertoire ranks of inferred template counts. In a later analysis, generation probabilities were computed using a VDJ recombination model fitted to out-of-frame rearrangements, and the results were checked against IGoR. In a later analysis, TCR-TCR, TCR-HLA and TCR-CMV co-occurrence was scored with hypergeometric tests, and a repertoire-size bias correction was applied to TCR pairs. In a later analysis, false discovery rates were estimated by permuting HLA or CMV assignments 20 times. A later analysis grouped co-occurring TCRs with DBSCAN, adding TCRdist sequence similarity when clustering within HLA-allele-positive subsets. Repertoires with fewer than 30,000 or more than 120,000 public chains, plus five repertoires with anomalous nucleotide sharing, were excluded from co-occurrence clustering. As stored in TCRdb, this immuneACCESS dataset retains in-frame rearrangements with V and J assigned. A fraction of the clones does not appear; measured against another copy, unresolved V genes explain less than half of the discrepancy, and the remainder lacks a known reason. V, J and clone size are those of that table, while D and trimming were read from the DNA. This sample has 150,000 to 200,000 clones in its table, and about nine tenths of those were observed once. 1.1% of the sample goes to the ten largest clones.

CDR1 is given as LNHNV and CDR2 as YYDKDF, both from the germline V gene (reference sequence). At the junction V is shortened by 0 bases and J by 0 bases, with 18 bases in between. Including cysteine and phenylalanine, the CDR3 has 19 amino acids. Only CDR3 DNA is held: 57 bases, read in frame from base 1. A word on this clone: Its recognized antigen is unknown. It has no much larger one-base neighbor in the sample; base qualities were not kept.

The cohort was made up of about 670 healthy bone marrow donors. At the time of sampling, all cohort members were nominally healthy, though unrecorded immune exposures were likely present. The donor was CMV seronegative and belonged to the group of around 350 seronegative cohort members. A peripheral blood sample was provided by each donor, and peripheral blood mononuclear cells were used for TCR beta sequencing. Genomic DNA extraction from the blood cell samples was performed with the Qiagen DNeasy Blood Extraction Kit. The chain links TRBV15 with TRBJ1-5, with the D gene not clear enough to name. Sequenced input: PBMCs. This TCR came from a boy between 2 and 10 years old in good health and CMV-seronegative. The CDR3 region reads CATSRDYGEVGVSNQPQHF. The base sequence is TGTGCCACCAGCAGAGATTACGGGGAAGTGGGAGTTAGCAATCAGCCCCAGCATTTT. Here the CDR3 is joined to the reference TRBV15 and TRBJ1-5 genes, and the full variable domain is: DAMVIQNPRYQVTQFGKPVTLSCSQTLNHNVMYWYQQKSSQAPKLLFHYYDKDFNNEADTPDNFQSRRPNTSFCFLDIRSPGLGDTAMYLCATSRDYGEVGVSNQPQHFGDGTRLSIL.